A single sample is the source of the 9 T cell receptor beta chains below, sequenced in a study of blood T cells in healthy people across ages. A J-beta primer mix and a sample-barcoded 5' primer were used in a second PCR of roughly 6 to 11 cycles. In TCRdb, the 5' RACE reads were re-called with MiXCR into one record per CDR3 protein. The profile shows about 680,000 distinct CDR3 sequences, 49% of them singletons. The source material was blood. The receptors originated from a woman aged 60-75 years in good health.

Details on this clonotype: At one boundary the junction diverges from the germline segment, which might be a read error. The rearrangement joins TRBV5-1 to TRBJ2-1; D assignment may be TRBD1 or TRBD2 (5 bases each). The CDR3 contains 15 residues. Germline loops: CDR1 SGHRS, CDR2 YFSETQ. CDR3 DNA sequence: TGCGCCAGCAGCTTGGCTGCCGGCTGGGGGAATGAGCAGCTCTTC. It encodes CASSLAAGWGNEQLF.

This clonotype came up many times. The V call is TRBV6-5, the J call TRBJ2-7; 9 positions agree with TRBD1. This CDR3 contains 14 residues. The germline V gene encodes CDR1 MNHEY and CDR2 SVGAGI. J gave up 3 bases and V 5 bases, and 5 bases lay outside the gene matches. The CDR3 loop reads CASSPQTGGYEQYF. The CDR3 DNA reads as TGTGCCAGCAGTCCCCAGACAGGGGGCTACGAGCAGTACTTC.

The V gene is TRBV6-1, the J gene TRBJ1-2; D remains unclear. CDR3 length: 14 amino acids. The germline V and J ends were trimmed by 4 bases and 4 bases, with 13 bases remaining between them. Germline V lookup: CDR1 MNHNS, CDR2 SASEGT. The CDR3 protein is CASSGVGDAYGYTF. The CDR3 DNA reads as TGTGCCAGCAGTGGAGTAGGCGACGCCTATGGCTACACCTTC.

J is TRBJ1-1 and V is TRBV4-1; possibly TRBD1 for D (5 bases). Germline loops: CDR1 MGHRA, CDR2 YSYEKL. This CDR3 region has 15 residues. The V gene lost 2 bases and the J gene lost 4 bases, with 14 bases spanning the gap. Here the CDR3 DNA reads TGCGCCAGCAGCCAAACAGGTCAACGCGGCACTGAAGCTTTCTTT. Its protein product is CASSQTGQRGTEAFF.

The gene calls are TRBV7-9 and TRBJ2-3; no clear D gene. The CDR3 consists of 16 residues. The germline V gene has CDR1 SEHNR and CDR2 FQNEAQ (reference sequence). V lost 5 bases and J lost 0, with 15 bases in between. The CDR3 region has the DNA TGTGCCAGCAGCCAAATGGTCCTCCTAAGCACAGATACGCAGTATTTT. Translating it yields CASSQMVLLSTDTQYF.

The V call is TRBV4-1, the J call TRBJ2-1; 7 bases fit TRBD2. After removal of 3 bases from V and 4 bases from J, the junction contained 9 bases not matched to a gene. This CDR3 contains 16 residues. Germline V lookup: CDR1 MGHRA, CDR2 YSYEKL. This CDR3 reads CASSQGWGGGYNEQFF. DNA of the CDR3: TGCGCCAGCAGCCAGGGTTGGGGCGGGGGTTACAATGAGCAGTTCTTC.

The CDR3 sequence: CASSLSIGTGIYQPQHF. CDR3 nucleotide sequence: TGTGCCAGCAGCTTAAGTATTGGGACAGGGATCTATCAGCCCCAGCATTTT. J is TRBJ1-5 and V is TRBV7-9; 9 nucleotides agree with TRBD1. Germline trimming cut 2 bases from V and 5 bases from J; bases unmatched to any gene: 10. Germline V gene data show CDR1 as SEHNR and CDR2 as FQNEAQ (reference sequence). The CDR3 runs 17 residues.

The CDR3 nucleotides are TGTGCCAGCAGCCTCGGACTAGTGGTTTCCAATGAGCAGTTCTTC. Translating gives CASSLGLVVSNEQFF. The chain joins TRBV11-2 to TRBJ2-1; TRBD2 aligns across 7 bases. The trim removed 5 bases at V and 6 bases at J, leaving 10 bases unmatched. This CDR3 region has 15 residues. Germline CDR1 is SGHAT and CDR2 is FQNNGV.

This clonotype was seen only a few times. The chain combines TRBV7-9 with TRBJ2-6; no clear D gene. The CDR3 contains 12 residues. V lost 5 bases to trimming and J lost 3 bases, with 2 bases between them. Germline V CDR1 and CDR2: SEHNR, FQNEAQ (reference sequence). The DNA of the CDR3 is TGTGCCAGCAGCGGTGGGGCCAACGTCCTGACTTTC. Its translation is CASSGGANVLTF.